This TCR beta chain was captured by sequencing in a study of cytomegalovirus exposure and HLA in healthy donors. Study-level results: Previous analysis showed most TCR beta V segments were productive about 87% or about 30% of the time. Reports indicate that TCR beta sequences accurately predicted the HLA-A and HLA-B alleles of most subjects. In a later analysis, at a false discovery rate of 0.05, under 20,000 TCR beta sequences were associated with HLA alleles.

Samples came from healthy bone marrow donors. Worth noting for this clone: Its antigen is still unknown.

The PCR ran on 60 Vbeta and 13 Jbeta primers. TCRdb's copy holds only in-frame clones and misses some; the assay was immunoSEQ multiplex PCR. The sample contains some 190,000 clones, around 87% of which appear only once. The germline V gene encodes CDR1 MDHEN and CDR2 SYDVKM. The CDR3 sequence is 15 residues long. The sequencing input was PBMCs. The gene calls are TRBV28 and TRBJ2-5; D may be TRBD1 (5 bases). The end of the DNA aligns better with TRBJ2-7, so the J call may be wrong. The sequence derives from a man between 25 and 39 years old in good health and CMV-seronegative. CDR3 nucleotides: TGTGCCAGCAGTTTATACGCCGACAGATCCTACGAGCAGTACTTC. Amino acids: CASSLYADRSYEQYF.